Listed below are T cell receptor beta chains from one sample, sequenced in a study of shared clonotypes between healthy human individuals. Profiled with immunoSEQ multiplex PCR; TCRdb holds only in-frame clones, not every one. Here the sample spans 1.5 million to 2.5 million clones, approximately 94% being singletons. The sample was naive CD8+ T cells sorted from blood. The receptor set was obtained from a man between 18 and 35 years old in good health. CDR3s include the opening cysteine and the closing phenylalanine or tryptophan. The order of the fields is D gene, V gene, clone size, J gene, CDR3 DNA, CDR3 protein. A D gene is named only where the DNA matches it firmly. A clone size is listed for some rows: how often the clone was seen (once, few, many), or a class if it is expanded.

TRBD2	TRBV13	NA	TRBJ2-1	TGTGCCAGCAGGGGTGGACTAGCGGGATACAATGAGCAGTTCTTC	CASRGGLAGYNEQFF
NA	TRBV10-3	NA	TRBJ2-7	TGTGCCATCAGTGATAACAGAATGGAAGAGCAGTACTTC	CAISDNRMEEQYF
TRBD1	TRBV10-3	NA	TRBJ1-2	TGTGCCATCAGTACTTTGGACAGGGGGCCTTCTGGCTACACCTTC	CAISTLDRGPSGYTF
NA	TRBV6-5	NA	TRBJ2-7	TGTGCCAGCAGTTATTCGCCGGCGGCCGAGCAGTACTTC	CASSYSPAAEQYF
TRBD1	TRBV28	NA	TRBJ1-2	TGTGCCAGCAGTTTACCCACAGGGGGCTATGGCTACACCTTC	CASSLPTGGYGYTF
NA	TRBV4-1	NA	TRBJ1-1	TGCGCCAGCAGCCAAGGAAACAGCGTTGCCAGTACTGAAGCTTTCTTT	CASSQGNSVASTEAFF
TRBD2	TRBV27	once	TRBJ2-7	TGTGCCAGCAGTTTAAGCGGGGGGGCCATTTTCTACGAGCAGTACTTC	CASSLSGGAIFYEQYF
TRBD1	TRBV29-1	NA	TRBJ2-1	TGCAGCGTTATGGGACAGGGCTCCTACAATGAGCAGTTCTTC	CSVMGQGSYNEQFF
TRBD1	TRBV5-3	NA	TRBJ1-1	TGTGCCAGAAGCTTAGGAAGGACAGGGGTTGAAGCTTTCTTT	CARSLGRTGVEAFF
TRBD2	TRBV11-2	NA	TRBJ2-7	TGTGCCAGCACCATTACTAGCGGTTACGAGCAGTACTTC	CASTITSGYEQYF
NA	TRBV7-8	NA	TRBJ2-3	TGTGCCAGCAGCTTAGTGCAGGGCGGCACAGATACGCAGTATTTT	CASSLVQGGTDTQYF
TRBD1	TRBV19	NA	TRBJ1-1	TGTGCCAGTAAGGAAGGGGGCAATACTGAAGCTTTCTTT	CASKEGGNTEAFF
TRBD2	TRBV9	NA	TRBJ2-3	TGTGCCAGCAGTGATAGCGGGAGTAGTACAGATACGCAGTATTTT	CASSDSGSSTDTQYF
NA	TRBV27	NA	TRBJ1-5	TGTGCCAGTTCGACAGTGGGTAGCAATCAGCCCCAGCATTTT	CASSTVGSNQPQHF
TRBD2	TRBV5-1	NA	TRBJ2-1	TGCGCCAGCAGCCCTTTAGCGGGAGCTGACAATGAGCAGTTCTTC	CASSPLAGADNEQFF
NA	TRBV5-6	NA	TRBJ2-7	TGTGCCAGCAGCCCCTTGGGGCTGTCGGAGCAGTACTTC	CASSPLGLSEQYF
NA	TRBV9	NA	TRBJ2-7	TGTGCCAGCAGCGTGGGTCCGGGACCCAGCTCCTACGAGCAGTACTTC	CASSVGPGPSSYEQYF
NA	TRBV6-5	NA	TRBJ1-5	TGTGCCAGCAGTTACTCGGGGTCCATCAATCAGCCCCAGCATTTT	CASSYSGSINQPQHF
NA	TRBV28	NA	TRBJ2-1	TGTGCCAGCAGTAAACACGTTGAGCAGTTCTTC	CASSKHVEQFF
NA	TRBV21-1	NA	TRBJ2-5	TGTGCCAGCAGTTTACAGGGGAAGGACCAAGAGACCCAGTACTTC	CASSLQGKDQETQYF
NA	TRBV5-4	NA	TRBJ1-2	TGTGCCAGCACCCTATCCGGGGCATTGTATGGCTACACCTTC	CASTLSGALYGYTF
TRBD2	TRBV4-1	NA	TRBJ2-5	TGCGCCAGCAGCCAAGACCCTCCAGGACTAGCGGGCAGCCAAGAGACCCAGTACTTC	CASSQDPPGLAGSQETQYF
TRBD1	TRBV27	once	TRBJ2-7	TGTGCCAGCAGAGAGGTGCGGGGACAGGGCCACGAGCAGTACTTC	CASREVRGQGHEQYF
NA	TRBV7-6	NA	TRBJ2-7	TGTGCCAGCAGCTTACTACAGGGAGCCGAGCAGTACTTC	CASSLLQGAEQYF
NA	TRBV7-9	NA	TRBJ2-5	TGTGCCAGCAGCTTGCTGGGTACCCAAGAGACCCAGTACTTC	CASSLLGTQETQYF
NA	TRBV29-1	NA	TRBJ1-1	TGCAGCGTTGAATCGGGGGTTAACACTGAAGCTTTCTTT	CSVESGVNTEAFF
TRBD1	TRBV9	NA	TRBJ2-1	TGTGCCAGCACCGTAACAGGGGGCTCCTACAATGAGCAGTTCTTC	CASTVTGGSYNEQFF
NA	TRBV6-5	once	TRBJ2-7	TGTGCCAGCAGTTACCTAGACGGGTTGAACTACGAGCAGTACTTC	CASSYLDGLNYEQYF
NA	TRBV13	NA	TRBJ2-1	TGTGCCAGCAGCTTAGGAGGACTGTTTAGCTCCTACAATGAGCAGTTCTTC	CASSLGGLFSSYNEQFF
NA	TRBV7-9	once	TRBJ1-3	TGTGCCAGCAGCCCCACTTTAGGCGGATCTGGAAACACCATATATTTT	CASSPTLGGSGNTIYF
TRBD2	TRBV28	NA	TRBJ2-2	TGTGCCAGCAGTTCCCTACACCAACCGGGACTAGCGGGGGGCGGGACCGGGGAGCTGTTTTTT	CASSSLHQPGLAGGGTGELFF
TRBD2	TRBV6-1	NA	TRBJ2-7	TGTGCCAGCAGTGAAGGGGCTAGCGGGAGTTACGAGCAGTACTTC	CASSEGASGSYEQYF
TRBD2	TRBV4-1	NA	TRBJ2-7	TGCGCCAGCAGCCTACTAGCGGGCCACGAGCAGTACTTC	CASSLLAGHEQYF
TRBD1	TRBV7-2	NA	TRBJ2-3	TGTGCCAGCAGCTTAGGGACAGGGTCTAGAGATACGCAGTATTTT	CASSLGTGSRDTQYF
NA	TRBV6-6	NA	TRBJ2-5	TGTGCCAGCAGCCCCTCCGGGCTCGGAGAGACCCAGTACTTC	CASSPSGLGETQYF
NA	TRBV4-1	NA	TRBJ2-4	TGCGCCAGCAGCCAAGATGGAGGCGGGGTACCAATTCAGTACTTC	CASSQDGGGVPIQYF
NA	TRBV14	once	TRBJ2-7	TGTGCCAGCAGCCAAGAGCGAATCTACGAGCAGTACTTC	CASSQERIYEQYF
NA	TRBV2	NA	TRBJ2-3	TGTGCCAGCGTTGGAGATACGCAGTATTTT	CASVGDTQYF
TRBD2	TRBV9	NA	TRBJ2-3	TGTGCCAGCATCAACTCCCAAAGCGGGGCCCCAGATACGCAGTATTTT	CASINSQSGAPDTQYF
TRBD1	TRBV7-3	NA	TRBJ2-2	TGTGCCAGCAGCCCTCCGGGACAGGGGGAGACCGGGGAGCTGTTTTTT	CASSPPGQGETGELFF
TRBD1	TRBV30	NA	TRBJ1-2	TGTGCCTGGAGGACTGGGACAGGGGTAAGTGTGGGCTATGGCCACACCTTC	CAWRTGTGVSVGYGHTF
NA	TRBV11-2	NA	TRBJ2-7	TGTGCCAGCAGCTCAGGGGAAACCTACGAGCAGTACTTC	CASSSGETYEQYF
TRBD1	TRBV6-6	NA	TRBJ1-1	TGTGCCAGCAGTTTCGACAGGGTGGGGACTGAAGCTTTCTTT	CASSFDRVGTEAFF
TRBD2	TRBV6-5	NA	TRBJ2-1	TGTGCCAGCAGTGGGGGACTAGACTACAATGAGCAGTTCTTC	CASSGGLDYNEQFF
NA	TRBV5-6	NA	TRBJ2-7	TGTGCCAGCAGCATAACGGGAATCGAGCAGTACTTC	CASSITGIEQYF